Shown below are 5 T cell receptor beta chains from a single sample sequenced in a study of T cells in Graves' hyperthyroidism and ophthalmopathy. Researchers took RNA transcripts and amplified the TCR beta CDR3 regions from them. RT-PCR in the first round (using the HTBI primer set) targeted the TCR CDR3. TCRdb reprocessed the multiplex PCR reads with MiXCR, giving one entry per CDR3 protein. Counted here are around 620,000 distinct CDR3 sequences, around 14% occurring once; the ten biggest clones make up roughly 6.9%. The sequencing input was blood. The receptor set was obtained from a woman younger than 30 with Graves' ophthalmopathy.

There are many counts of this clonotype. The rearrangement links TRBV20-1 to TRBJ2-7; no reliable D call. The ends were cut back, 5 bases at V and 3 bases at J, with 5 bases in the middle. CDR3 length: 10 amino acids. Germline V gives CDR1 DFQATT, CDR2 SNEGSKA (reference sequence). The CDR3 coding sequence is TGCAGTGCTCACAGCTACGAGCAGTACTTC. Encoded protein: CSAHSYEQYF.

This clonotype has a count of ten or more. The rearrangement joins TRBV5-1 to TRBJ2-1; TRBD1 aligns across 8 bases. Trimming at V came to 1 base and at J to 4 bases, leaving 4 bases not matched to a gene. The CDR3 loop spans 15 amino acids. The V gene's germline CDR1 is SGHRS and CDR2 YFSETQ. In DNA, the CDR3 is TGCGCCAGCAGCTTGTCAGGGGGCGGTTACAATGAGCAGTTCTTC. It yields the protein CASSLSGGGYNEQFF.

This chain links TRBV7-9 with TRBJ1-1; D is undetermined. The germline CDR1 and CDR2 sequences are SEHNR and FQNEAQ (reference sequence). Trimming took 5 bases from V and 2 from J, leaving 9 bases between them. There are 13 residues in the CDR3. The CDR3 reads CASSQPQNTEAFF. Here the CDR3 DNA reads TGTGCCAGCAGCCAGCCCCAAAACACTGAAGCTTTCTTT.

This clonotype was recorded many times. The chain carries TRBV20-1 and TRBJ2-7; 7 bases line up with TRBD1. The ends lost 4 bases at V and 3 bases at J; junction bases unmatched: 12. The CDR3 extends over 15 amino acids. The V gene's germline CDR1 is DFQATT and CDR2 SNEGSKA (reference sequence). The CDR3 bases are TGCAGTGCTATTACGTCGACGGGACAGAACTACGAGCAGTACTTC. Protein product: CSAITSTGQNYEQYF.

The chain is built from TRBV10-3 and TRBJ2-7; D remains unclear. Looked up from germline, CDR1 is ENHRY and CDR2 is SYGVKD. The CDR3 is made up of 12 amino acids. V lost 8 bases and J 0 bases, leaving 8 bases between the germline ends. The CDR3 loop is CAIGESSYEQYF. CDR3 coding DNA: TGTGCCATCGGGGAATCCTCCTACGAGCAGTACTTC.